This T cell receptor (beta chain) comes out of a study of blood T cell repertoires in COVID-19. In the study overall: From the United States, Italy and Spain came samples of acute and convalescent COVID-19. T cells, B-cell-depleted T cells, or PBMCs supplied cDNA or gDNA.

As processed by the authors: Amplified reference gene primers provided the basis for estimating nucleated cell counts. Clones were sequenced by immunoSEQ multiplex PCR, and TCRdb holds only the in-frame ones, with some missing. The V and J calls and clone size were taken over from that table, and D and trimming were inferred from the DNA. The data contain around 250,000 clones, roughly 84% of them singletons. The sequenced sample was peripheral blood. The sequence came from a human donor in a cohort sampled during active COVID-19.

This CDR3 reads CASSLGQGGAFF. The CDR3 nucleotides read TGCGCCAGCAGCTTAGGACAGGGCGGAGCTTTCTTT. The J gene is TRBJ1-1, the V gene TRBV5-1; 8 bases align to TRBD1. V was pared by 2 bases and J by 10 bases, with 4 bases of the junction left unmatched. Germline V lookup: CDR1 SGHRS, CDR2 YFSETQ. There are 12 residues in the CDR3.